The rows below give T cell receptor beta chains drawn from one sample of a study of cytomegalovirus exposure and HLA in healthy donors. Repertoires were generated with immunoSEQ multiplex PCR, while TCRdb's copy carries only in-frame clones and drops some. The table has around 200,000 clones, roughly 85% seen once. The sequenced sample was PBMCs. Receptors originate from a male donor in good health and CMV-seronegative. Each CDR3 is given with its conserved first and last residue. Rows give clone size only sometimes, using once, few, many, or a class for an expanded clone.

V,size,CDR3
TRBV19,-,CASSNNRAGANVLTF
TRBV7-3,-,CASSLGATSYEQYF
TRBV4-3,-,CASSQGVGANYGYTF
TRBV6-1,-,CASSKVSGGLQETQYF
TRBV5-1,-,CASSSGFGDEQYF
TRBV5-4,-,CASSLVVRTGNNEQFF
TRBV7-2,-,CASSLRQGSYEQYF
TRBV14,-,CASSRGTGYGGAFF
TRBV6-6,-,CASRSEFTSSYEQYF
TRBV7-2,-,CASSLEDRNYGYTF
TRBV5-1,-,CASSSPMGTDTQYF
TRBV29-1,-,CSVEMVAEGPETQYF
TRBV27,-,CASSSLAGGLNEQYF
TRBV6-5,-,CASSLAVSSYEQYF
TRBV19,-,CASTELYRGTEAFF
TRBV7-9,once,CASSTSFGQRNTEAFF
TRBV4-3,-,CASSPGGGKDSPLHF
TRBV6-5,-,CASRTGTEKLFF
TRBV7-2,-,CASSLTWTSVSFF
TRBV18,-,CASSPPGTGVETGELFF
TRBV7-3,-,CASSPGVDYGYTF
TRBV11-3,-,CASSSGGVTDTQYF
TRBV4-3,-,CASSQDRSLNYGYTF
TRBV11-2,few,CASSSRTDTQYF
TRBV6-5,-,CASSYSDRVIGTIYF
TRBV25-1,-,CASSESGRGETQYF